Presented here are 32 T cell receptor beta chains from one specimen sequenced in a study of technical replicates of blood from four donors. TCRdb's copy holds only in-frame clones and misses some; the assay was immunoSEQ multiplex PCR. This table holds around 80,000 clones, 94% found once. Sequencing was carried out using T cells isolated from PBMCs. The source is a human donor in good health.

The rearrangement uses TRBV19 and TRBJ2-4, with 15 bases lining up with TRBD2. The CDR3 is made up of 15 amino acids. Germline values: CDR1 LNHDA, CDR2 SQIVND (reference sequence). J was trimmed by 6 bases and V by 3 bases; bases with no gene match: 0. The CDR3 loop is CASSMGLAGGNIQYF. As DNA, the CDR3 is TGTGCCAGTAGTATGGGACTAGCGGGAGGAAACATTCAGTACTTC.

The genes are TRBV16 and TRBJ1-1; D is unresolved. V lost 1 base, J lost 1 base, and 10 bases lay in between. The germline V gene encodes CDR1 KGHSY and CDR2 FQNENV. The CDR3 spans 15 residues. CDR3 DNA sequence: TGTGCCAGCAGCCAATTTCGATCTAAGAACACTGAAGCTTTCTTT. It specifies CASSQFRSKNTEAFF. The full variable domain, its missing parts supplied by reference TRBV16 and TRBJ1-1, is GEEVAQTPKHLVRGEGQKAKLYCAPIKGHSYVFWYQQVLKNEFKFLISFQNENVFDETGMPKERFSAKCLPNSPCSLEIQATKLEDSAVYFCASSQFRSKNTEAFFGQGTRLTVV.

The chain is built from TRBV5-1 and TRBJ2-7, with D possibly being TRBD2 (6 bases). In germline, CDR1 is SGHRS, CDR2 YFSETQ. Between the trimmed V and J ends, which lost 3 bases and 0 bases, there was a span of 13 bases. CDR3 length equals 15 residues. CDR3 region: CASSYGTLGSYEQYF. The CDR3 nucleotides read TGCGCCAGCAGCTACGGGACTCTTGGCTCCTACGAGCAGTACTTC.

The chain couples TRBV6-5 to TRBJ2-1, with D possibly TRBD1 on 5 matching bases. The CDR3 totals 15 residues. Germline V gives CDR1 MNHEY, CDR2 SVGAGI. Trimming took 8 bases from V and 4 from J, leaving 18 bases between them. CDR3 nucleotide sequence: TGTGCCAGCCGGGTAGGGGCTAGGTGGTACAATGAGCAGTTCTTC. This sequence encodes CASRVGARWYNEQFF.

The chain uses TRBV19 and TRBJ1-1; D is ambiguous. Germline V gives CDR1 LNHDA, CDR2 SQIVND (reference sequence). Deletions cut 6 bases from V and 0 bases from J, with 5 bases between. The CDR3 covers 12 residues. This chain's CDR3 is CASRQVNTEAFF. The DNA of the CDR3 is TGTGCCAGTAGGCAGGTGAACACTGAAGCTTTCTTT.

CDR3 DNA: TGTGCCAGCAGCGTGGGGCTAGCGGGCTCACAAGAGACCCAGTACTTC. Residues: CASSVGLAGSQETQYF. The chain combines TRBV11-3 with TRBJ2-5, with 8 nucleotides matching TRBD2. V was pared by 5 bases and J by 2 bases, with 10 bases of the junction left unmatched. Germline CDR1 and CDR2: SGHNT and YENEEA. The CDR3 runs 16 residues.

The rearrangement joins TRBV27 to TRBJ2-1, with TRBD2 identical over 11 bases. The germline gives CDR1 MNHEY, CDR2 SMNVEV (reference sequence). Germline trimming cut 7 bases from V and 6 bases from J; bases unmatched to any gene: 11. The CDR3 covers 16 residues. CDR3: CASTTSSGRARNEQFF. The CDR3 DNA follows: TGTGCCAGCACCACCAGTAGCGGGAGGGCCCGCAATGAGCAGTTCTTC.

The count of this clone is one. V gene TRBV10-2 combines with J gene TRBJ2-2, with unresolved D. This CDR3 contains 12 residues. Per the germline V gene, CDR1 is WSHSY and CDR2 is SAAADI. V was pared by 6 bases and J by 4 bases, with 6 bases between. In nucleotides, the CDR3 is TGCGCCAGCAGGGCTTTCACCGGGGAGCTGTTTTTT. Translating it yields CASRAFTGELFF.

The chain couples TRBV7-2 to TRBJ2-3; 11 bases map to TRBD2. CDR3 size: 15 residues. J was trimmed by 1 base and V by 10 bases; bases with no gene match: 7. Germline loops: CDR1 SGHTA, CDR2 FQGNSA. CDR3 protein: CANTTSGRGTDTQYF. CDR3 sequence (DNA): TGTGCCAACACTACTAGCGGGAGAGGCACAGATACGCAGTATTTT.

This clone was seen more than once but under ten times. J is TRBJ1-2 and V is TRBV29-1, with TRBD1 matching over 10 bases. Germline assignment: CDR1 SQVTM and CDR2 ANQGSEA. V gave up 5 bases and J gave up 2 bases; unmatched junction bases: 2. CDR3 length: 13 amino acids. CDR3 loop: CSVWGQGNYGYTF. The CDR3, as DNA: TGCAGCGTTTGGGGACAGGGGAACTATGGCTACACCTTC.

The J gene is TRBJ2-7, the V gene TRBV6-9; perhaps TRBD1 as D (5 bases). The CDR3 sequence is 18 residues long. Trimming removed 0 bases from V and 9 bases from J, with 27 bases in between. Germline V gene sequence: CDR1 MNHGY, CDR2 SVAAGI. For the CDR3, the DNA is TGTGCCAGCAGTTATTCGACCCATAAAGCTAAAATGGAAACAGGGCAGTACTTC. Its protein is CASSYSTHKAKMETGQYF.

The J gene is TRBJ2-7, the V gene TRBV27; tentatively, D is TRBD2 (5 bases). Trimming left V 3 bases short and J 3 bases short, with 12 bases between. Germline V gene data show CDR1 as MNHEY and CDR2 as SMNVEV (reference sequence). The CDR3 is 14 amino acids. Here the CDR3 DNA reads TGTGCCAGCAGTTTTGGAGCGGTTCACTACGAGCAGTACTTC. The encoded protein is CASSFGAVHYEQYF.

The table lists this clone with a few counts. The chain couples TRBV27 to TRBJ1-2, with a possible D match to TRBD1 (5 bases). Germline V lookup: CDR1 MNHEY, CDR2 SMNVEV (reference sequence). The length of the CDR3 is 14 residues. Trimming took 5 bases from V and 6 from J, leaving 16 bases between them. The CDR3 DNA reads as TGTGCCAGCAGTCCCCGTGGGGGGGTCGATGGCTACACCTTC. It yields the protein CASSPRGGVDGYTF.

The CDR3 is CASSLTVAGANVLTF. The DNA for the CDR3 is TGTGCCAGCAGCCTAACCGTTGCTGGGGCCAACGTCCTGACTTTC. The rearrangement joins TRBV7-2 to TRBJ2-6; D remains ambiguous. CDR3 length equals 15 residues. Germline CDR1 and CDR2: SGHTA and FQGNSA. Trimming removed 5 bases from V and 2 bases from J, with 10 bases in between.

The chain is built from TRBV6-4 and TRBJ2-2; the D gene is possibly TRBD1 (6 bases). The germline V gene encodes CDR1 MRHNA and CDR2 SNTAGT. The CDR3 length is 14 residues. The V end was cut by 4 bases, the J end by 3 bases, with 9 bases between. CDR3 nucleotide sequence: TGTGCCAGCAGTGTGGGACACTACACCGGGGAGCTGTTTTTT. Translating gives CASSVGHYTGELFF.

V is TRBV27 and J is TRBJ1-5; no reliable D call. V dropped 2 bases and J dropped 6 bases, with 14 bases sitting between them. The CDR3 is 15 residues long. Germline CDR1 reads MNHEY; CDR2 reads SMNVEV (reference sequence). The CDR3 DNA follows: TGTGCCAGCAGTTTAATTCGCGGTGAAGGTCAGCCCCAGCATTTT. Its protein is CASSLIRGEGQPQHF.

V and J are TRBV6-1 and TRBJ1-5; 9 bases line up with TRBD1. This CDR3 contains 16 residues. With V trimmed by 2 bases and J by 9 bases, 11 bases remained unmatched. From germline, CDR1 is MNHNS and CDR2 SASEGT. The DNA for the CDR3 is TGTGCCAGCAGTGAACCGGGACAGGGAGGCTATCCGCCCCAGCATTTT. Amino acid sequence: CASSEPGQGGYPPQHF.

The chain joins TRBV7-2 to TRBJ1-1; D not certain. From germline, CDR1 is SGHTA and CDR2 FQGNSA. Trimming removed 2 bases from V and 0 bases from J, with 7 bases in between. The CDR3 sequence is 14 residues long. As DNA, the CDR3 is TGTGCCAGCAGCTTAAGGAGCCTGAACACTGAAGCTTTCTTT. It translates to CASSLRSLNTEAFF.

The chain uses TRBV5-1 and TRBJ2-7; tentative D call: TRBD1 (6 bases). The CDR3 sequence is 12 residues long. Germline CDR1 reads SGHRS; CDR2 reads YFSETQ. V was trimmed by 5 bases and J by 0 bases, leaving 6 bases between them. CDR3 sequence: CASRDSSYEQYF. The CDR3, as DNA: TGCGCCAGCAGGGACAGCTCCTACGAGCAGTACTTC.

The chain couples TRBV30 to TRBJ1-4, with a weak D call TRBD1 (6 bases). This CDR3 is 15 amino acids long. Germline V lookup: CDR1 GTSNPN, CDR2 SVGIG (reference sequence). V shed 2 bases and J shed 1 base, with 11 bases lying between them. CDR3 DNA sequence: TGTGCCTGGAGTTTTAACAGGGTAACTAATGAAAAACTGTTTTTT. This codes for CAWSFNRVTNEKLFF.

The J gene is TRBJ2-7, the V gene TRBV29-1, with a tentative D call TRBD1 (5 bases). CDR1 is SQVTM and CDR2 is ANQGSEA in the germline V gene. The CDR3 loop spans 14 amino acids. V was cut by 2 bases and J by 2 bases, with 13 bases left in between. The DNA for the CDR3 is TGCAGCGTTGAACAGGGCTTAAATCCCTACGAGCAGTACTTC. Its protein is CSVEQGLNPYEQYF.

This clone came up once. The chain recombines TRBV7-3 with TRBJ2-1, with 7 bases lining up with TRBD2. The CDR3 covers 16 residues. Trimming cost V 3 bases and J 4 bases; bases outside gene matches: 9. Germline V gene sequence: CDR1 SGHTA, CDR2 FQGTGA. The CDR3 loop is CASSFGFSGSYNEQFF. CDR3 DNA sequence: TGTGCCAGCAGCTTCGGGTTTAGCGGGTCATACAATGAGCAGTTCTTC.

The CDR3 reads CASSLGSSGGYEQYF. The CDR3, as DNA: TGTGCCAGCAGCTTAGGGTCTAGCGGGGGCTACGAGCAGTACTTC. The V call is TRBV7-3, the J call TRBJ2-7; 10 nucleotides match TRBD2. Trimming removed 2 bases from V and 3 bases from J; junction bases left unmatched: 4. The CDR3 loop spans 15 amino acids. Per the germline V gene, CDR1 is SGHTA and CDR2 is FQGTGA.

The CDR3, as DNA: TGTGCCAGCAGCCAAGGGGGACTAGCGTACAATGAGCAGTTCTTC. Translated: CASSQGGLAYNEQFF. The V and J genes are TRBV4-2 and TRBJ2-1; TRBD2 aligns across 10 bases. This CDR3 is 15 amino acids long. The germline V gene has CDR1 LGHNA and CDR2 YNFKEQ. Losses at the gene ends were 1 base for V and 4 bases for J; bases not matched to a gene: 1.

The CDR3 coding sequence is TGCAGCGTTGAGGTCGGCTACGAGCAGTACTTC. Encoded protein: CSVEVGYEQYF. J is TRBJ2-7 and V is TRBV29-1; the D is unclear. Germline V CDR1 and CDR2: SQVTM, ANQGSEA. The V and J ends lost 3 bases and 3 bases respectively, with 6 bases between them. This CDR3 spans 11 amino acids.

This clone was seen once. The chain is built from TRBV2 and TRBJ2-1; TRBD2 aligns across 8 bases. The V and J ends lost 8 bases and 9 bases, in that order; junction bases with no gene match: 18. This CDR3 is built from 16 residues. The germline V gene encodes CDR1 SNHLY and CDR2 FYNNEI. The CDR3 DNA is TGTGCCAGCGGCCTAGTGGGGCTAGCGGGTCGCAGTGAGCAGTTCTTC. This translates into CASGLVGLAGRSEQFF.

Only one count was recorded for this clone. The V and J genes are TRBV29-1 and TRBJ1-1, with D uncertain. Germline CDR1 and CDR2: SQVTM and ANQGSEA. CDR3 length: 13 residues. The V end was cut by 3 bases, the J end by 5 bases, with 13 bases between. This chain's CDR3 is CSVDERDGTEAFF. CDR3 DNA: TGCAGCGTTGATGAGCGTGACGGGACTGAAGCTTTCTTT.

The gene calls are TRBV13 and TRBJ2-3, with unresolved D. Germline CDR1 reads PRHDT; CDR2 reads FYEKMQ (reference sequence). V lost 6 bases to trimming and J lost 3 bases, with 16 bases between them. CDR3 length equals 15 residues. CDR3 sequence reads: CASRTWAGETDTQYF. CDR3 sequence (DNA): TGTGCCAGCAGGACGTGGGCAGGTGAGACAGATACGCAGTATTTT.

V usage is TRBV9 and J usage is TRBJ2-1, with 7 bases lining up with TRBD2. Trimming at V came to 2 bases and at J to 4 bases, leaving 3 bases not matched to a gene. Germline CDR1 reads SGDLS; CDR2 reads YYNGEE. The CDR3 is 14 residues long. The CDR3 coding sequence is TGTGCCAGCAGCGTCACTAGCGTTTACAATGAGCAGTTCTTC. Translating it yields CASSVTSVYNEQFF.

The chain combines TRBV4-3 with TRBJ2-3; 9 bases agree with TRBD2. The CDR3 contains 16 residues. The V segment lost 0 bases and the J segment 4 bases; nucleotides outside the gene matches: 5. Germline-derived CDR1 and CDR2 are LGHNA and YSLEER. The CDR3 is CASSQDVSGRADTQYF. The CDR3 coding sequence is TGCGCCAGCAGCCAAGATGTTAGCGGGAGAGCAGATACGCAGTATTTT.

The chain is built from TRBV19 and TRBJ2-5; D perhaps matches TRBD2 (5 bases). The CDR3 spans 15 residues. Germline CDR1 LNHDA, CDR2 SQIVND (reference sequence). Trimming cost V 7 bases and J 2 bases, with 17 bases left between them. In DNA, the CDR3 is TGTGCCAGTAAAAGCGGAGCACCTCAACAAGAGACCCAGTACTTC. Its protein is CASKSGAPQQETQYF.

The rearrangement joins TRBV11-3 to TRBJ1-1; the D is unclear. This CDR3 is 13 amino acids long. Trimming removed 3 bases from V and 1 base from J, with 6 bases in between. Germline V gene data show CDR1 as SGHNT and CDR2 as YENEEA. CDR3 sequence reads: CASSFGQNTEAFF. CDR3 nucleotides: TGTGCCAGCAGCTTTGGGCAGAACACTGAAGCTTTCTTT. The whole variable domain, filled in from reference TRBV11-3 and TRBJ1-1, reads EAGVVQSPRYKIIEKKQPVAFWCNPISGHNTLYWYLQNLGQGPELLIRYENEEAVDDSQLPKDRFSAERLKGVDSTLKIQPAELGDSAVYLCASSFGQNTEAFFGQGTRLTVV.